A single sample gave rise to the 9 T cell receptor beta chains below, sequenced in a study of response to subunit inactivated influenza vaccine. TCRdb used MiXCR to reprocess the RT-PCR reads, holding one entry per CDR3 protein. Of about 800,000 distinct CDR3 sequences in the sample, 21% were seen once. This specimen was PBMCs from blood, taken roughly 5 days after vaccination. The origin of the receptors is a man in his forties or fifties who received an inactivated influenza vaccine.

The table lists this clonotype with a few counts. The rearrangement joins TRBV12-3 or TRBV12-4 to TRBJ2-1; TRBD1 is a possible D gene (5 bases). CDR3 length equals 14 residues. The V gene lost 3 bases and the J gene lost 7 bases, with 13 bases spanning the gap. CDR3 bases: TGTGCCAGCAGTTTCACAGGTCTCTTTAATGAGCAGTTCTTC. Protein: CASSFTGLFNEQFF.

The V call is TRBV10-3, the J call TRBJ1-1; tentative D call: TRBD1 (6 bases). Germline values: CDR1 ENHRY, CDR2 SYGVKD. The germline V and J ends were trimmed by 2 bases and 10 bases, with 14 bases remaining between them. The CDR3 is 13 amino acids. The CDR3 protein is CAISERVQGGAFF. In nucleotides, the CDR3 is TGTGCCATCAGTGAGAGGGTACAGGGAGGAGCTTTCTTT.

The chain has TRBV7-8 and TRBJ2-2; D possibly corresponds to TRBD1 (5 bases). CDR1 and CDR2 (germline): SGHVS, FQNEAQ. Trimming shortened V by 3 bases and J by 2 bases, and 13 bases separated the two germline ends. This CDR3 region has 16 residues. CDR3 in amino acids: CASSLLSQGNTGELFF. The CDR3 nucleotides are TGTGCCAGCAGCTTGCTCTCCCAGGGCAACACCGGGGAGCTGTTTTTT. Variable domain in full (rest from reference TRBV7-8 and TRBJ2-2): GAGVSQSPRYKVAKRGQDVALRCDPISGHVSLFWYQQALGQGPEFLTYFQNEAQLDKSGLPSDRFFAERPEGSVSTLKIQRTQQEDSAVYLCASSLLSQGNTGELFFGEGSRLTVL.

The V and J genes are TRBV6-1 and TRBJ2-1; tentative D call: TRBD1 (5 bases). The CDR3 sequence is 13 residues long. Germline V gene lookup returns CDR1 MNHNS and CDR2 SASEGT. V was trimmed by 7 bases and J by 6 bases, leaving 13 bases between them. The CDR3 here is CASTGHVVNEQFF. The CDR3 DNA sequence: TGTGCCAGCACCGGACATGTTGTCAATGAGCAGTTCTTC.

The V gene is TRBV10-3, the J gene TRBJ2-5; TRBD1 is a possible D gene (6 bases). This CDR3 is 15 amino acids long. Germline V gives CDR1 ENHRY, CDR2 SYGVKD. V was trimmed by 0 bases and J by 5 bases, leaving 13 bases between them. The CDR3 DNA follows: TGTGCCATCAGTGAGTCGACAGGTTTGGGGGAGACCCAGTACTTC. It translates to CAISESTGLGETQYF.

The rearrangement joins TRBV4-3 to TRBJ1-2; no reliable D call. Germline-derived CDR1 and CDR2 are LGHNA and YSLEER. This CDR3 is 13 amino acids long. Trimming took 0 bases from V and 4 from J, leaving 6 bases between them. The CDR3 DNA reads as TGCGCCAGCAGCCAAGAATTGGCCTATGGCTACACCTTC. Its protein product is CASSQELAYGYTF.

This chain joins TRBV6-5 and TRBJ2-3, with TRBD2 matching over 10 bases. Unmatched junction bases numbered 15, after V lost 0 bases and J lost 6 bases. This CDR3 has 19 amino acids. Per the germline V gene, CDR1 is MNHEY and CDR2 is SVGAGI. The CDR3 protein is CASSYSWAGLATRRDTQYF. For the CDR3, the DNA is TGTGCCAGCAGTTACTCCTGGGCGGGACTAGCGACCCGTAGGGATACGCAGTATTTT.

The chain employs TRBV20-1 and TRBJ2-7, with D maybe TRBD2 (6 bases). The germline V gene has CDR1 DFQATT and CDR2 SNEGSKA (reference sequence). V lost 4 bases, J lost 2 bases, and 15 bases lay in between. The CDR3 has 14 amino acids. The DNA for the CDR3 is TGCAGTGCTACTCCGGGACTGCCCGCCTACGAGCAGTACTTC. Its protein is CSATPGLPAYEQYF.

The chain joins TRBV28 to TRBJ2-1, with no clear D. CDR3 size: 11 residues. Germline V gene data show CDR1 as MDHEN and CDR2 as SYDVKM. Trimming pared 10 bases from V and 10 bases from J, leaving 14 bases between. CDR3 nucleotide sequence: TGTGCCACCTCTCGATATCCGGAGCAGTTCTTC. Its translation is CATSRYPEQFF.